In this sample, the clone carrying this T cell receptor (beta chain) turned up a few times. Trimming cost V 1 base and J 2 bases; bases outside gene matches: 8. From germline, CDR1 is SQVTM and CDR2 ANQGSEA. This CDR3 contains 15 residues. The entry originates in a study of beta chain features in type 1 diabetes. Isolated RNA was reverse transcribed in full, so expressed TCRB transcripts were sequenced. Libraries were prepared by immunoSEQ multiplex PCR; TCRdb keeps only in-frame clonotypes and omits some of them. The sample lists approximately 400,000 clones; more than 13% were seen once. This chain uses TRBV29-1 with TRBJ2-7, with 7 bases aligning to TRBD2. This sequence originates from a woman aged 18 to 35 in good health. Sample: naive CD4+ T cells from blood. The CDR3 nucleotides are TGCAGCGTTGAAGTAGGACCTAGCGGTACCTACGAGCAGTACTTC. Protein product: CSVEVGPSGTYEQYF.